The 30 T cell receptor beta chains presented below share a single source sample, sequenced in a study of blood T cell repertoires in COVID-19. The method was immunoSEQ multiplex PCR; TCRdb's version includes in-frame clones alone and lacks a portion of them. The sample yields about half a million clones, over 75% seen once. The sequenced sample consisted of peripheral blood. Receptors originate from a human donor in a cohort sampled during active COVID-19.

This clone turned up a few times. CDR3 DNA sequence: TGCAGCGTTGACCCCAAAGGACTAGAAGGCGATGAGCAGTTCTTC. Translated, it gives CSVDPKGLEGDEQFF. The chain has TRBV29-1 and TRBJ2-1; TRBD2 matches 7 bases. V was clipped by 3 bases and J by 8 bases; unmatched bases: 13. CDR1 is SQVTM and CDR2 is ANQGSEA in the germline V gene. The CDR3 length is 15 residues.

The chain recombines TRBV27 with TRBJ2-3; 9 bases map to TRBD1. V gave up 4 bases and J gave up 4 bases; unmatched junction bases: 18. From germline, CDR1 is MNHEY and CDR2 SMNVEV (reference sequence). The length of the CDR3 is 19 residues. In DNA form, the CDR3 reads TGTGCCAGCAGTTCCCCTTATAATTATCGAGACAGGGGGGCAGATACGCAGTATTTT. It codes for CASSSPYNYRDRGADTQYF.

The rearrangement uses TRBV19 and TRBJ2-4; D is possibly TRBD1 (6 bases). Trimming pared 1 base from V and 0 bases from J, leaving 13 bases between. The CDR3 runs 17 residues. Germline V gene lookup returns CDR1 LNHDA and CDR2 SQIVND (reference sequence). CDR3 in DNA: TGTGCCAGTAGTATAGCAAATCAGGGGAGAGCCAAAAACATTCAGTACTTC. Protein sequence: CASSIANQGRAKNIQYF.

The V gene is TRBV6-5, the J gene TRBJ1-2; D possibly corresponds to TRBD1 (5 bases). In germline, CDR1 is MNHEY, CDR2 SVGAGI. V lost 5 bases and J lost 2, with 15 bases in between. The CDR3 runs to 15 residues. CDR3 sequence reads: CASSLGGTGNYGYTF. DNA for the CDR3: TGTGCCAGCAGTCTGGGGGGGACGGGGAACTATGGCTACACCTTC.

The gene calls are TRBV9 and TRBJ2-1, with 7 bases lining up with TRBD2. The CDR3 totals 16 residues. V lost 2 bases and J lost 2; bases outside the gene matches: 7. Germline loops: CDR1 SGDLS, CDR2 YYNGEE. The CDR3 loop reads CASSVSSGLTYNEQFF. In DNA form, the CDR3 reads TGTGCCAGCAGCGTCTCTAGCGGACTGACCTACAATGAGCAGTTCTTC.

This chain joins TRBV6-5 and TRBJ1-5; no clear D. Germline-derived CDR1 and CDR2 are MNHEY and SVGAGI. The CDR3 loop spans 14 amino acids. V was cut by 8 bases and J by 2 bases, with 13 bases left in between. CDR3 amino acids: CASQLSGGNQPQHF. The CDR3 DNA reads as TGTGCCAGCCAGTTATCGGGAGGCAATCAGCCCCAGCATTTT.

As DNA, the CDR3 is TGTGCCAGCAGTCCGAGGGGACAGGGAGAAGAGACCCAGTACTTC. This translates into CASSPRGQGEETQYF. This sequence joins TRBV27 and TRBJ2-5; TRBD1 agrees at 9 bases. V lost 5 bases to trimming and J lost 3 bases; unmatched junction nucleotides: 7. This CDR3 contains 15 residues. In germline, CDR1 is MNHEY, CDR2 SMNVEV (reference sequence).

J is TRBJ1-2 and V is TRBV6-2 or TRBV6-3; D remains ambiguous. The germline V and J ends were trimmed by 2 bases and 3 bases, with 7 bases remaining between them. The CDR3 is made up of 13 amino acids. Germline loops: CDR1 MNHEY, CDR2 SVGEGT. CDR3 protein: CASSYKEDYGYTF. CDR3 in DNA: TGTGCCAGCAGTTACAAGGAGGACTATGGCTACACCTTC.

CDR3 region: CASSSITSGYTDTQYF. The DNA for the CDR3 is TGTGCCAGCAGCAGTATTACTAGCGGATACACAGATACGCAGTATTTT. The chain carries TRBV13 and TRBJ2-3, with 8 bases fitting TRBD2. With 5 bases clipped from V and 2 bases from J, the junction kept 9 bases outside the gene matches. Germline CDR1 is PRHDT and CDR2 is FYEKMQ (reference sequence). The CDR3 length is 16 residues.

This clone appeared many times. The DNA of the CDR3 is TGTGCCAGCAGTGGACCTAGCGGGAGCACGGGTGAGACCCAGTACTTC. Amino acids: CASSGPSGSTGETQYF. This sequence joins TRBV2 and TRBJ2-5; 10 bases fit TRBD2. CDR3 size: 16 residues. Looked up from germline, CDR1 is SNHLY and CDR2 is FYNNEI. V gave up 4 bases and J gave up 5 bases; unmatched junction bases: 10.

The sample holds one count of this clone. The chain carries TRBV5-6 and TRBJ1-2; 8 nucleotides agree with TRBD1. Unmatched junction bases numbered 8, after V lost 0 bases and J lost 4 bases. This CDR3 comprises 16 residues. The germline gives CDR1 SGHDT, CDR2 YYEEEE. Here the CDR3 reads CASSLEGRGLFYGYTF. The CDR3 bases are TGTGCCAGCAGCTTGGAAGGCAGGGGGCTATTCTATGGCTACACCTTC.

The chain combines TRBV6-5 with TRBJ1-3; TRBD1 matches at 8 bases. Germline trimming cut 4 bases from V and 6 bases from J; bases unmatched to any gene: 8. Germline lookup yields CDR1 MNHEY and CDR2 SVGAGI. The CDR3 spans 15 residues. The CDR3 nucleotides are TGTGCCAGCAGTTTTTCGACAGGGGTAACAAACACCATATATTTT. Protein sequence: CASSFSTGVTNTIYF.

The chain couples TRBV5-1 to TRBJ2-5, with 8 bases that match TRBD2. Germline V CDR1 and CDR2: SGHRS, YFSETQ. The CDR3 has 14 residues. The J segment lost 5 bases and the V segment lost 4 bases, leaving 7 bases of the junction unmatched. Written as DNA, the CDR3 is TGCGCCAGCAGCGGGATGACTAGCGCCGAGACCCAGTACTTC. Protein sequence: CASSGMTSAETQYF.

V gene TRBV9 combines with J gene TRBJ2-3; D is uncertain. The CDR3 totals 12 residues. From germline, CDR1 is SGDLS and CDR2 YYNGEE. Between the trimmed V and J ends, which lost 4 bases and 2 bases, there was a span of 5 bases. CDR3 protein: CASSRVTDTQYF. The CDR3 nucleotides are TGTGCCAGCAGCCGCGTCACAGATACGCAGTATTTT.

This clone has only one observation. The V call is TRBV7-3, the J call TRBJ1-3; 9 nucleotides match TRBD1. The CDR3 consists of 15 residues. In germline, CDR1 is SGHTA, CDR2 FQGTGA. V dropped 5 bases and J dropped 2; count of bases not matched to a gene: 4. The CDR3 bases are TGTGCCAGCAGCACCTACAGGGGGCCTGGAAACACCATATATTTT. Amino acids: CASSTYRGPGNTIYF.

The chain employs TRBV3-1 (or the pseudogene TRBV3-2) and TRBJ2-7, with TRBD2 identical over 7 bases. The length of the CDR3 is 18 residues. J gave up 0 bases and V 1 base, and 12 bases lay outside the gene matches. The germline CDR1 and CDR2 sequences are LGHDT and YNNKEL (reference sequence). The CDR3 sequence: CASSQAATSRKSSYEQYF. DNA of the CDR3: TGTGCCAGCAGCCAAGCAGCGACTAGCCGAAAGAGCTCCTACGAGCAGTACTTC.

In nucleotides, the CDR3 is TGTGCCAGCAGCCAAGATCTAGCGGGAGTTGGTCCGCAGTTCTTC. This codes for CASSQDLAGVGPQFF. The V gene is TRBV3-1 (or the pseudogene TRBV3-2), the J gene TRBJ2-1; 10 nucleotides agree with TRBD2. V was clipped by 0 bases and J by 12 bases; unmatched bases: 8. Germline V lookup: CDR1 LGHDT, CDR2 YNNKEL (reference sequence). This CDR3 spans 15 amino acids.

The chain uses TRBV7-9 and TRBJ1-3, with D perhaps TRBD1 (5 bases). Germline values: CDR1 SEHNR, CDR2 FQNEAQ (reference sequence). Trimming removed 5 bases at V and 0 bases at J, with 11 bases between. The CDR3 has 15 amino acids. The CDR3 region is CASSPGLSSGNTIYF. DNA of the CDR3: TGTGCCAGCAGCCCGGGACTGAGCTCTGGAAACACCATATATTTT.

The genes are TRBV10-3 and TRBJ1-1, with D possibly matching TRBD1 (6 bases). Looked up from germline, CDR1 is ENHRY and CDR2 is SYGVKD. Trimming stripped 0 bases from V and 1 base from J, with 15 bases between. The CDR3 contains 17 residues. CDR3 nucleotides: TGTGCCATCAGTGAGTCAGGTCGGCGGGGGGCGAACACTGAAGCTTTCTTT. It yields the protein CAISESGRRGANTEAFF.

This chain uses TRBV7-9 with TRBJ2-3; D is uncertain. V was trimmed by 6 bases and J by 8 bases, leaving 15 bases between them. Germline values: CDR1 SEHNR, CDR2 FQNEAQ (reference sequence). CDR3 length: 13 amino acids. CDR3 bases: TGTGCCAGCAGTCCTCAGACAACGGCTACGCAGTATTTT. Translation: CASSPQTTATQYF. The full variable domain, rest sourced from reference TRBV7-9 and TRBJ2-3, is DTGVSQNPRHKITKRGQNVTFRCDPISEHNRLYWYRQTLGQGPEFLTYFQNEAQLEKSRLLSDRFSAERPKGSFSTLEIQRTEQGDSAMYLCASSPQTTATQYFGPGTRLTVL.

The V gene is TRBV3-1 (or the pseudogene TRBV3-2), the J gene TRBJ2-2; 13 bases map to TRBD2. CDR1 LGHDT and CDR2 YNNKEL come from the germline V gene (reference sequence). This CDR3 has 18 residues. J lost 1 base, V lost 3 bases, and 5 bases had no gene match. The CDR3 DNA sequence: TGTGCCAGCAGCCACCGGGGACTAGCGGGGCTGAACACCGGGGAGCTGTTTTTT. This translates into CASSHRGLAGLNTGELFF.

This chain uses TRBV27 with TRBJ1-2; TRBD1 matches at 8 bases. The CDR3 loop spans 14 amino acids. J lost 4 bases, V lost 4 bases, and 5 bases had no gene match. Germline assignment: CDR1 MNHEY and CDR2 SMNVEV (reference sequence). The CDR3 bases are TGTGCCAGCAGTTCCGGACAGGGATCCTATGGCTACACCTTC. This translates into CASSSGQGSYGYTF.

CDR3 DNA sequence: TGTGCCAGCAGTGCGAGCGGGAGGCTTGATGAGCAGTTCTTC. Protein: CASSASGRLDEQFF. V gene TRBV6-4 combines with J gene TRBJ2-1; 9 bases map to TRBD2. Germline CDR1 reads MRHNA; CDR2 reads SNTAGT. V gave up 4 bases and J gave up 8 bases; unmatched junction bases: 6. CDR3 length: 14 amino acids.

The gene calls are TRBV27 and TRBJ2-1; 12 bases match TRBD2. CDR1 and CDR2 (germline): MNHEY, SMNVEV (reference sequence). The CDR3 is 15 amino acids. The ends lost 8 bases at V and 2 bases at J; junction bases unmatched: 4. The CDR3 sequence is CASGLAGGPYNEQFF. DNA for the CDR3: TGTGCCAGCGGCCTAGCGGGAGGGCCCTACAATGAGCAGTTCTTC.

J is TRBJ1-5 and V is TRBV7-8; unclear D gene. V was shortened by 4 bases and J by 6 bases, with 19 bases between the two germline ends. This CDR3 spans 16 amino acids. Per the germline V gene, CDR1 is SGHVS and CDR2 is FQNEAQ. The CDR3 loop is CASSSLSREAGQPQHF. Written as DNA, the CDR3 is TGTGCCAGCAGCTCCTTATCCCGGGAGGCCGGTCAGCCCCAGCATTTT.

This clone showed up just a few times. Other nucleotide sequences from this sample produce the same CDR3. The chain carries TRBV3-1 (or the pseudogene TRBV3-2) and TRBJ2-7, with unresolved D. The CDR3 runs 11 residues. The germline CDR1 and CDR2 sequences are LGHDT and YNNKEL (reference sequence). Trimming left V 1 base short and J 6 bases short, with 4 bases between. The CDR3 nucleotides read TGTGCCAGCAGCCAAGCAGGCGAGCAGTACTTC. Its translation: CASSQAGEQYF.

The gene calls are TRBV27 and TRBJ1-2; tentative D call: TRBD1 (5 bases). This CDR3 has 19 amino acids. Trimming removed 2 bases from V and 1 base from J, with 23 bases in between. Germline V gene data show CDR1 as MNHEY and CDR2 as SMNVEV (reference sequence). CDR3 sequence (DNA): TGTGCCAGCAGTTTAAGATCTCCTCGACAGTCCGCCGATAACTATGGCTACACCTTC. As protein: CASSLRSPRQSADNYGYTF.

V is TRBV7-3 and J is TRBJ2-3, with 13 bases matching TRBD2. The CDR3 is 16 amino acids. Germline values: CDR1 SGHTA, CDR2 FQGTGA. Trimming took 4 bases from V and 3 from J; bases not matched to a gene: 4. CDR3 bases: TGTGCCAGCAGCTGGGGACTAGCGGGAAGAACAGATACGCAGTATTTT. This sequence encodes CASSWGLAGRTDTQYF.

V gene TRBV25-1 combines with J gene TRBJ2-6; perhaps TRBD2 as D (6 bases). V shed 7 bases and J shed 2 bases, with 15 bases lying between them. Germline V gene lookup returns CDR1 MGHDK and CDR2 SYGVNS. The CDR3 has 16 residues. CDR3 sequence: CASTDRRGTGANVLTF. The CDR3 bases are TGTGCCAGCACCGATAGGAGGGGAACTGGGGCCAACGTCCTGACTTTC.

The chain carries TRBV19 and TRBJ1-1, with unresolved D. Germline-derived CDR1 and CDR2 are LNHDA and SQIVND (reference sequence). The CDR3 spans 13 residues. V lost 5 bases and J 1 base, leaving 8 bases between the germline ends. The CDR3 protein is CASSEQKNTEAFF. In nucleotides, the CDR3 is TGTGCCAGTAGTGAACAGAAGAACACTGAAGCTTTCTTT.